This TCR beta chain emerged from a study of blood T cell repertoires in COVID-19. Across the study: Samples taken during acute and convalescent COVID-19 were collected in the United States, Italy and Spain. Sources were T cells, B-cell-depleted T cells, or PBMCs; the material itself was cDNA or gDNA.

The method was immunoSEQ multiplex PCR; TCRdb's version includes in-frame clones alone and lacks a portion of them. The sample consists of 30,000 to 40,000 clones, about two thirds of them appearing once. This CDR3 comprises 13 residues. CDR1 is SGHRS and CDR2 is YFSETQ in the germline V gene. The ends were cut back, 3 bases at V and 4 bases at J, with 10 bases in the middle. A word on this clone: Other DNA sequences within the sample encode an identical CDR3.

This TCR derives from a man between 65 and 85 years old with COVID-19, enrolled during active disease. Sequencing input: peripheral blood. The genes are TRBV5-1 and TRBJ1-1, with D possibly matching TRBD1 (6 bases). The CDR3 sequence: CASSSQGSTEAFF. DNA for the CDR3: TGCGCCAGCAGCTCCCAGGGGTCCACTGAAGCTTTCTTT.